Listed below are T cell receptor beta chains from one sample, sequenced in a study of glioma-infiltrating T cells after dendritic cell vaccination. Sequencing used immunoSEQ multiplex PCR; TCRdb keeps in-frame clones, though not all of them. The sample has around 23,000 clones; just under 90% are singletons. Sequenced material: blood, taken after dendritic cell vaccination. These receptors all stem from a human donor with glioblastoma. Each CDR3 is given with its conserved first and last residue. The D gene is left open where the match is weak. Clone size is not always given. Where it is, it says once, few, many or a class for expanded clones.

v_gene	j_gene	abundance	d_gene	CDR3aa	CDR3nt
TRBV4-2	TRBJ1-3	once	-	CASSQGGQGIGVSGNTIYF	TGTGCCAGCAGCCAAGGCGGTCAGGGGATAGGAGTCTCTGGAAACACCATATATTTT
TRBV15	TRBJ1-6	once	-	CATSRVRGLGSPLHF	TGTGCCACCAGCAGAGTTAGGGGACTCGGTTCACCCCTCCACTTT
TRBV9	TRBJ2-1	-	TRBD1	CASSPRDRTYNEQFF	TGTGCCAGCAGCCCCCGGGACAGAACTTACAATGAGCAGTTCTTC
TRBV5-8	TRBJ1-4	-	-	CASSLTGEKLFF	TGTGCCAGCAGCTTGACAGGGGAAAAACTGTTTTTT
TRBV4-1	TRBJ2-1	-	TRBD1	CASSRQGIYNEQFF	TGCGCCAGCAGCCGACAGGGGATATACAATGAGCAGTTCTTC
TRBV19	TRBJ2-5	-	TRBD2	CASSRTSGNLYQETQYF	TGTGCCAGTAGTAGAACTAGCGGGAACTTGTACCAAGAGACCCAGTACTTC
TRBV2	TRBJ1-2	-	-	CASGAYGYTF	TGTGCCAGCGGAGCATATGGCTACACCTTC
TRBV7-9	TRBJ1-2	once	-	CASSLNGAMGYTF	TGTGCCAGCAGCTTAAATGGGGCCATGGGCTACACCTTC
TRBV5-6	TRBJ2-3	-	-	CASTLPSTDTQYF	TGTGCCAGCACCCTCCCCAGCACAGATACGCAGTATTTT
TRBV18	TRBJ1-3	-	-	CASSPTPTSGNTIYF	TGTGCCAGCTCACCTACGCCTACCTCTGGAAACACCATATATTTT
TRBV13	TRBJ1-4	-	TRBD1	CASSSRQGFYEKLFF	TGTGCCAGCAGCTCGCGACAGGGCTTTTATGAAAAACTGTTTTTT
TRBV12-5	TRBJ1-5	-	-	CASGEGGRPQHF	TGTGCTAGTGGGGAGGGGGGGCGGCCCCAGCATTTT
TRBV5-6	TRBJ2-7	-	TRBD1	CASSWGTDYEQYF	TGTGCCAGCAGCTGGGGGACAGACTACGAGCAGTACTTC
TRBV5-4	TRBJ2-4	-	-	CASSHDKERGTKNIQYF	TGTGCCAGCAGCCACGACAAAGAGCGAGGGACCAAAAACATTCAGTACTTC
TRBV15	TRBJ1-2	once	TRBD1	CATSRDRAGYTF	TGTGCCACCAGCAGGGACAGGGCTGGCTACACCTTC
TRBV5-1	TRBJ1-4	-	-	CASSLVGYNEKLFF	TGCGCCAGCAGCTTGGTCGGTTATAATGAAAAACTGTTTTTT
TRBV25-1	TRBJ1-3	-	-	CASRAGNTIYF	TGTGCCAGCCGGGCTGGAAACACCATATATTTT
TRBV10-2	TRBJ2-5	-	TRBD1	CATSTGASKETQYF	TGCGCCACTTCGACAGGGGCCTCCAAAGAGACCCAGTACTTC
TRBV7-2	TRBJ1-3	-	-	CASSLERGTIYF	TGTGCCAGCAGCTTAGAGCGGGGGACCATATATTTT
TRBV29-1	TRBJ1-1	-	-	CSAKTLTEAFF	TGCAGCGCCAAGACTCTGACTGAAGCTTTCTTT
TRBV6-1	TRBJ1-5	-	-	CASSAQSSNQPQHF	TGTGCCAGCAGTGCCCAGTCTAGCAATCAGCCCCAGCATTTT
TRBV5-1	TRBJ2-1	-	TRBD1	CASSGGQHVNEQFF	TGCGCCAGCAGCGGGGGACAGCACGTCAATGAGCAGTTCTTC
TRBV4-2	TRBJ2-2	-	-	CASSQVKETGELFF	TGTGCCAGCAGCCAAGTCAAGGAGACCGGGGAGCTGTTTTTT
TRBV6-1	TRBJ1-2	-	TRBD1	CASSTGTGNYGYTF	TGTGCCAGCAGTACCGGGACAGGGAACTATGGCTACACCTTC
TRBV7-2	TRBJ2-5	once	TRBD2	CASSRGDQETQYF	TGTGCCAGCAGCCGGGGGGATCAAGAGACCCAGTACTTC
TRBV5-1	TRBJ1-1	-	TRBD1	CASTPNRGGGFTEAFF	TGCGCCAGCACCCCTAACAGGGGTGGGGGGTTTACTGAAGCTTTCTTT
TRBV29-1	TRBJ1-4	-	TRBD1	CSVGKQGEKLFF	TGCAGCGTTGGAAAACAGGGGGAAAAACTGTTTTTT
TRBV29-1	TRBJ1-1	-	-	CSVKKPGHPNTEAFF	TGCAGCGTTAAAAAACCGGGACACCCGAACACTGAAGCTTTCTTT
TRBV14	TRBJ2-1	-	-	CASSQAGRDIRTHNEQFF	TGTGCCAGCAGCCAAGCTGGACGGGACATAAGAACGCACAATGAGCAGTTCTTC
TRBV7-9	TRBJ2-7	-	-	CASSLAGGPDEQYF	TGTGCCAGCAGCTTAGCGGGGGGGCCTGACGAGCAGTACTTC
TRBV15	TRBJ1-5	-	-	CATSRDPGSNQPQHF	TGTGCCACCAGCAGAGATCCAGGAAGCAATCAGCCCCAGCATTTT
TRBV11-2	TRBJ2-7	-	-	CASSFPSGYEQYF	TGTGCCAGCAGCTTCCCAAGCGGCTACGAGCAGTACTTC
TRBV29-1	TRBJ1-4	-	-	CSVAGGVSEKLFF	TGCAGCGTTGCCGGGGGGGTCTCTGAAAAACTGTTTTTT
TRBV7-2	TRBJ1-5	-	TRBD1	CASSSPGQGAIGNQPQHF	TGTGCCAGCAGCTCACCGGGACAGGGGGCCATAGGCAATCAGCCCCAGCATTTT
TRBV6-5	TRBJ2-5	-	TRBD2	CASSSGGAWETQYF	TGTGCCAGCAGTAGCGGGGGGGCGTGGGAGACCCAGTACTTC
TRBV6-1	TRBJ2-1	-	TRBD2	CASSPGLAGGNEQFF	TGTGCCAGCAGTCCGGGACTAGCGGGGGGTAACGAGCAGTTCTTC
TRBV27	TRBJ1-1	-	TRBD1	CASSRQGGEAFF	TGTGCCAGCAGCCGACAGGGCGGTGAAGCTTTCTTT
TRBV5-1	TRBJ2-2	-	TRBD2	CASSFIPGTSKIGTGELFF	TGCGCCAGCAGCTTCATACCCGGGACTAGCAAAATAGGCACCGGGGAGCTGTTTTTT
TRBV4-1	TRBJ1-1	-	-	CASSQDQANTEAFF	TGCGCCAGCAGCCAAGATCAGGCTAACACTGAAGCTTTCTTT
TRBV4-1	TRBJ2-5	-	TRBD2	CASSGGLLQETQYF	TGCGCCAGCAGCGGGGGACTACTTCAAGAGACCCAGTACTTC
TRBV7-6	TRBJ2-2	-	TRBD2	CASSLTTSGDRGELFF	TGTGCCAGCAGCTTAACGACTAGCGGGGACCGCGGGGAGCTGTTTTTT